This TCR beta chain was recovered during a study of technical replicates of blood from a handful of donors. Data came from immunoSEQ multiplex PCR; TCRdb stores just in-frame clones and leaves some out. The sample has approximately 81,000 clones; under 97% are singletons. Trimming took 2 bases from V and 6 from J; bases not matched to a gene: 9. CDR1 MNHNS and CDR2 SASEGT come from the germline V gene. CDR3 length equals 16 residues. The receptor comes from a human donor in good health. V is TRBV6-1 and J is TRBJ2-1; TRBD2 matches at 8 bases. Specimen: T cells isolated from PBMCs. Here the CDR3 reads CASSERREGPRNEQFF. The CDR3 nucleotides are TGTGCCAGCAGTGAAAGACGGGAGGGCCCACGCAATGAGCAGTTCTTC.